This entry is about one T cell receptor (beta chain). The CDR3 regions of TCR beta were amplified from RNA transcripts. The primer set for the first-round RT-PCR of the TCR CDR3 was HTBI. TCRdb fed the multiplex PCR reads into MiXCR, producing one record per CDR3 protein. This table has approximately 560,000 distinct CDR3 sequences, more than 45% appearing once. This sample was included in a study of T cells in Graves' hyperthyroidism and ophthalmopathy. Germline V gene lookup returns CDR1 LNHNV and CDR2 YYDKDF (reference sequence). Trimming took 3 bases from V and 5 from J, leaving 13 bases between them. The CDR3 spans 15 residues.

The material sequenced was peripheral blood or thyroid tissue (not recorded which). This TCR was sampled from a woman aged 18-30 years with Graves' hyperthyroidism. V gene TRBV15 combines with J gene TRBJ1-4, with a tentative D call TRBD1 (6 bases). Here the CDR3 DNA reads TGTGCCACCAGCAGCGTGGACAGCTTGAATGAAAAACTGTTTTTT. It translates to CATSSVDSLNEKLFF.